The 29 T cell receptor beta chains listed next were all sequenced from one sample in a study of PD-L1 blockade in urothelial cancer. Specified time point: peripheral blood 6 weeks after treatment start. Data came from immunoSEQ multiplex PCR; TCRdb stores just in-frame clones and leaves some out. Counted here are tens of thousands of clones, roughly 84% occurring once; the ten biggest clones make up 1.9%. The sequencing used PBMCs, collected around atezolizumab (anti-PD-L1) treatment. The receptors were sampled from a man aged 50-60 years with urothelial cancer.

The genes are TRBV5-1 and TRBJ2-3, with D tentatively TRBD1 (6 bases). CDR1 and CDR2 (germline): SGHRS, YFSETQ. There are 17 residues in the CDR3. V lost 4 bases and J lost 2, with 20 bases in between. CDR3 region: CASSKFPDSTSTDTQYF. Here the CDR3 DNA reads TGCGCCAGCAGCAAATTCCCGGACAGCACTTCCACAGATACGCAGTATTTT. Drawing the rest from reference TRBV5-1 and TRBJ2-3, the complete variable domain is KAGVTQTPRYLIKTRGQQVTLSCSPISGHRSVSWYQQTPGQGLQFLFEYFSETQRNKGNFPGRFSGRQFSNSRSEMNVSTLELGDSALYLCASSKFPDSTSTDTQYFGPGTRLTVL.

This rearrangement joins TRBV9 to TRBJ2-1; D is perhaps TRBD2 (5 bases). CDR1 is SGDLS and CDR2 is YYNGEE in the germline V gene. Trimming removed 3 bases at V and 7 bases at J, with 14 bases between. CDR3 size: 14 residues. The DNA of the CDR3 is TGTGCCAGCAGCGGGACCGGGATTAAGAATGAGCAGTTCTTC. This codes for CASSGTGIKNEQFF.

This clone was observed a single time. The V gene is TRBV4-1, the J gene TRBJ2-4; no definite D call. Trimming removed 0 bases from V and 6 bases from J, with 12 bases in between. The CDR3 runs 15 residues. The germline V gene encodes CDR1 MGHRA and CDR2 YSYEKL. CDR3 bases: TGCGCCAGCAGCCAAGATGAGAGAACTGGAAACATTCAGTACTTC. It encodes CASSQDERTGNIQYF.

This chain links TRBV29-1 with TRBJ2-7; 9 nucleotides agree with TRBD2. The CDR3 has 12 amino acids. Losses at the gene ends were 7 bases for V and 7 bases for J; bases not matched to a gene: 8. Germline-derived CDR1 and CDR2 are SQVTM and ANQGSEA. The CDR3 loop reads CSAVAGVGEQYF. The DNA for the CDR3 is TGCAGCGCTGTAGCGGGAGTGGGTGAGCAGTACTTC.

The V and J genes are TRBV7-9 and TRBJ2-5; 11 bases match TRBD2. The V gene end was trimmed by 3 bases and the J gene end by 1 base; junction bases not matched to a gene: 4. The CDR3 length is 16 residues. Germline CDR1 and CDR2: SEHNR and FQNEAQ (reference sequence). In DNA, the CDR3 is TGTGCCAGCAGCTTCCTAGCGGGGGGTCCCCAAGAGACCCAGTACTTC. It specifies CASSFLAGGPQETQYF.

This rearrangement joins TRBV9 to TRBJ1-2; 7 bases agree with TRBD1. Trimming removed 3 bases from V and 0 bases from J; junction bases left unmatched: 5. Per the germline V gene, CDR1 is SGDLS and CDR2 is YYNGEE. The CDR3 loop spans 15 amino acids. DNA for the CDR3: TGTGCCAGCAGCGAGGACAGGCTTTCTAACTATGGCTACACCTTC. Its translation is CASSEDRLSNYGYTF.

This rearrangement joins TRBV28 to TRBJ2-7; perhaps TRBD2 as D (5 bases). The CDR3 is made up of 12 amino acids. Germline V gives CDR1 MDHEN, CDR2 SYDVKM. V lost 1 base to trimming and J lost 7 bases, with 8 bases between them. CDR3 sequence (DNA): TGTGCCAGCAGTTTATTTCGGGGTGAGCAGTACTTC. As protein: CASSLFRGEQYF.

CDR3 nucleotides: TGCGCCAGCAGCTTGGTTGGGGGGACCAACAATGAGCAGTTCTTC. Its translation: CASSLVGGTNNEQFF. The gene calls are TRBV5-1 and TRBJ2-1, with D possibly matching TRBD2 (6 bases). Germline CDR1 and CDR2: SGHRS and YFSETQ. The CDR3 contains 15 residues. The V end lost 0 bases, the J end lost 5 bases, and 12 bases lay between the germline ends.

The chain links TRBV5-1 to TRBJ2-5; TRBD2 is a possible D gene (5 bases). The length of the CDR3 is 14 residues. Germline V gene sequence: CDR1 SGHRS, CDR2 YFSETQ. The V and J ends lost 7 bases and 2 bases respectively, with 15 bases between them. The CDR3, as DNA: TGCGCCAGCTCACGGAGCGGAACTCAAGAGACCCAGTACTTC. Translation gives CASSRSGTQETQYF.

V usage is TRBV19 and J usage is TRBJ1-2, with 7 bases lining up with TRBD1. The CDR3 length is 13 residues. Per the germline V gene, CDR1 is LNHDA and CDR2 is SQIVND (reference sequence). The J segment lost 5 bases and the V segment lost 3 bases, leaving 3 bases of the junction unmatched. CDR3 nucleotides: TGTGCCAGTAGTATGGACAGGAAATATGGCTACACCTTC. It encodes CASSMDRKYGYTF.

The rearrangement joins TRBV5-1 to TRBJ2-7, with 7 bases identical to TRBD1. The CDR3 consists of 13 residues. Germline V gene data show CDR1 as SGHRS and CDR2 as YFSETQ. V shed 4 bases and J 9 bases; nucleotides not matched to a gene: 10. The DNA for the CDR3 is TGCGCCAGCAGCCCACTTACCTCAGGGGGGCAGTACTTC. It translates to CASSPLTSGGQYF.

The J gene is TRBJ2-4, the V gene TRBV5-1; the D gene is possibly TRBD2 (6 bases). Germline assignment: CDR1 SGHRS and CDR2 YFSETQ. The CDR3 spans 16 residues. Trimming took 1 base from V and 0 from J, leaving 11 bases between them. Here the CDR3 DNA reads TGCGCCAGCAGCTTGTTGCCGGGAGTAGCCAAAAACATTCAGTACTTC. It is translated as CASSLLPGVAKNIQYF.

This clone occurred a few times. The V call is TRBV6-6, the J call TRBJ2-7, with a tentative D call TRBD2 (6 bases). The CDR3 runs 12 residues. Trimming shortened V by 10 bases and J by 0 bases, and 10 bases separated the two germline ends. Germline V gene lookup returns CDR1 MNHNY and CDR2 SVGAGI (reference sequence). The CDR3 sequence is CATSGSSYEQYF. The CDR3 DNA reads TGTGCCACTTCCGGGAGCTCCTACGAGCAGTACTTC.

The genes are TRBV2 and TRBJ1-5; perhaps TRBD1 as D (5 bases). The V gene lost 11 bases and the J gene lost 3 bases, with 23 bases spanning the gap. This CDR3 spans 16 amino acids. Germline V CDR1 and CDR2: SNHLY, FYNNEI. This CDR3 is CAPRGRGTPPNQPQHF. CDR3 DNA: TGTGCCCCCCGGGGACGGGGGACCCCACCCAATCAGCCCCAGCATTTT.

This clone is a singleton in its sample. This chain uses TRBV6-6 with TRBJ2-5; 8 positions agree with TRBD1. CDR1 is MNHNY, CDR2 SVGAGI, per germline (reference sequence). After removal of 7 bases from V and 4 bases from J, the junction contained 5 bases not matched to a gene. This CDR3 is built from 13 residues. CDR3 loop: CASTARGRETQYF. DNA for the CDR3: TGTGCCAGCACCGCCAGGGGGCGAGAGACCCAGTACTTC.

The J gene is TRBJ2-7, the V gene TRBV7-2, with TRBD1 matching 8 bases. With 4 bases clipped from V and 3 bases from J, the junction kept 11 bases outside the gene matches. CDR1 and CDR2 (germline): SGHTA, FQGNSA. This CDR3 spans 16 amino acids. The CDR3 reads CASSSIGQGLNYEQYF. CDR3 DNA: TGTGCCAGCAGCTCCATCGGACAGGGTCTGAACTACGAGCAGTACTTC.

This rearrangement joins TRBV30 to TRBJ2-2; 10 nucleotides agree with TRBD1. V shed 5 bases and J 6 bases; nucleotides not matched to a gene: 12. Looked up from germline, CDR1 is GTSNPN and CDR2 is SVGIG (reference sequence). This CDR3 region has 16 residues. For the CDR3, the DNA is TGTGCCTGGGGGAGACAGGGGGCCCCCCTCGCCGGGGAGCTGTTTTTT. This codes for CAWGRQGAPLAGELFF.

The chain employs TRBV6-1 and TRBJ1-1; TRBD1 is a possible D gene (5 bases). From germline, CDR1 is MNHNS and CDR2 SASEGT. The ends were cut back, 6 bases at V and 4 bases at J, with 12 bases in the middle. This CDR3 contains 13 residues. In DNA, the CDR3 is TGTGCCAGCAGAGGGGTCAAGGGCACTGAAGCTTTCTTT. This sequence encodes CASRGVKGTEAFF.

V is TRBV4-2 and J is TRBJ2-3; possibly TRBD2 for D (5 bases). V shed 5 bases and J shed 2 bases, with 23 bases lying between them. The CDR3 contains 18 residues. Germline CDR1 is LGHNA and CDR2 is YNFKEQ. CDR3 in DNA: TGTGCCAGCAGCTCAGAGGAACTACTAGTTTATCCCACAGATACGCAGTATTTT. This sequence encodes CASSSEELLVYPTDTQYF.

V and J are TRBV5-6 and TRBJ2-7; maybe TRBD2 (5 bases). The CDR3 has 14 residues. CDR1 and CDR2 (germline): SGHDT, YYEEEE. Between the trimmed V and J ends, which lost 4 bases and 3 bases, there was a span of 14 bases. The CDR3 DNA is TGTGCCAGCAGCCCCCCCGTTGAGGGCTACGAGCAGTACTTC. Protein product: CASSPPVEGYEQYF.

CDR3 sequence (DNA): TGTGCCAGCAGTTTCTGGGGACAGGGCAATCAGCCCCAGCATTTT. Translation: CASSFWGQGNQPQHF. The rearrangement joins TRBV28 to TRBJ1-5, with 8 positions matching TRBD1. V was pared by 3 bases and J by 2 bases, with 3 bases of the junction left unmatched. The CDR3 covers 15 residues. Germline V gene data show CDR1 as MDHEN and CDR2 as SYDVKM.

The chain recombines TRBV6-1 with TRBJ1-5; no clear D. CDR3 length: 14 residues. Deletions cut 2 bases from V and 7 bases from J, with 12 bases between. CDR1 MNHNS and CDR2 SASEGT come from the germline V gene. CDR3 nucleotides: TGTGCCAGCAGTGAAACAACAGTTAGACAGCCCCAGCATTTT. Amino acids: CASSETTVRQPQHF.

V usage is TRBV30 and J usage is TRBJ2-5; D is unclear. Germline V gives CDR1 GTSNPN, CDR2 SVGIG (reference sequence). The CDR3 covers 13 residues. The ends were cut back, 0 bases at V and 5 bases at J, with 10 bases in the middle. CDR3 protein: CAWSVNQMETQYF. CDR3 coding DNA: TGTGCCTGGAGTGTAAACCAGATGGAGACCCAGTACTTC.

The chain uses TRBV4-3 and TRBJ1-5; possibly TRBD1 for D (5 bases). The CDR3 sequence is 18 residues long. V shed 1 base and J shed 1 base, with 17 bases lying between them. Germline V lookup: CDR1 LGHNA, CDR2 YSLEER. The CDR3 sequence is CASSQALSRAESNQPQHF. CDR3 nucleotides: TGCGCCAGCAGCCAAGCTCTTTCCAGGGCCGAGAGCAATCAGCCCCAGCATTTT.

The chain links TRBV6-5 to TRBJ1-1; maybe TRBD1 (6 bases). V lost 4 bases and J lost 2, with 11 bases in between. CDR1 and CDR2 (germline): MNHEY, SVGAGI. The CDR3 covers 14 residues. The CDR3 DNA sequence: TGTGCCAGCAGTTCCCACAGGGAAAACACTGAAGCTTTCTTT. This codes for CASSSHRENTEAFF.

This rearrangement joins TRBV13 to TRBJ2-7; 8 bases are a match to TRBD1. V lost 0 bases to trimming and J lost 1 base; unmatched junction nucleotides: 8. Germline V gives CDR1 PRHDT, CDR2 FYEKMQ (reference sequence). The length of the CDR3 is 17 residues. DNA of the CDR3: TGTGCCAGCAGCTTAGGGGGCCTCGGGACAGGTTCCTACGAGCAGTACTTC. Its translation: CASSLGGLGTGSYEQYF.

V gene TRBV4-1 combines with J gene TRBJ1-2; D is ambiguous. The germline V gene encodes CDR1 MGHRA and CDR2 YSYEKL. Trimming left V 1 base short and J 2 bases short, with 5 bases between. The CDR3 consists of 13 residues. CDR3 in DNA: TGCGCCAGCAGCCAAGGCAGAAACTATGGCTACACCTTC. This translates into CASSQGRNYGYTF.

This chain joins TRBV9 and TRBJ2-2, with D possibly matching TRBD2 (5 bases). CDR1 SGDLS and CDR2 YYNGEE come from the germline V gene. Deletions cut 6 bases from V and 0 bases from J, with 15 bases between. The length of the CDR3 is 16 residues. As DNA, the CDR3 is TGTGCCAGCAACTTAGCGCTAAACGCGAACACCGGGGAGCTGTTTTTT. Translating it yields CASNLALNANTGELFF.

The chain couples TRBV11-2 to TRBJ2-5; perhaps TRBD1 as D (7 bases). This CDR3 comprises 15 residues. Trimming took 2 bases from V and 1 from J, leaving 11 bases between them. The germline gives CDR1 SGHAT, CDR2 FQNNGV. The CDR3 sequence: CASSLWGDSQETQYF. The CDR3 DNA reads as TGTGCCAGCAGCTTATGGGGGGACAGCCAAGAGACCCAGTACTTC.